One sample yielded the 19 T cell receptor beta chains listed below, sequenced in a study of technical replicates of blood from several donors. Repertoires were generated with immunoSEQ multiplex PCR, while TCRdb's copy carries only in-frame clones and drops some. In the table there are about 79,000 clones, roughly 94% of which are singletons. Sequenced: T cells isolated from PBMCs. These receptors all come from a human donor in good health.

V gene TRBV28 combines with J gene TRBJ2-3; 13 nucleotides match TRBD2. Germline V lookup: CDR1 MDHEN, CDR2 SYDVKM. The CDR3 has 16 amino acids. With V trimmed by 2 bases and J by 6 bases, 5 bases remained unmatched. The DNA for the CDR3 is TGTGCCAGCAGTTTACTGGGGACTAGCGGGATGGATACGCAGTATTTT. Encoded protein: CASSLLGTSGMDTQYF.

This chain links TRBV5-6 with TRBJ2-5; D remains unclear. CDR3 size: 15 residues. The germline V and J ends were trimmed by 1 base and 2 bases, with 12 bases remaining between them. CDR1 SGHDT and CDR2 YYEEEE come from the germline V gene. The CDR3 is CASSLYPRSQETQYF. CDR3 DNA sequence: TGTGCCAGCAGCTTGTACCCTAGAAGTCAAGAGACCCAGTACTTC.

This rearrangement joins TRBV7-6 to TRBJ1-4, with a possible D match to TRBD1 (6 bases). CDR1 and CDR2 from the germline V gene are SGHVS and FNYEAQ. V was pared by 2 bases and J by 2 bases, with 12 bases between. CDR3 length: 16 residues. CDR3 residues: CASSLQEGVTNEKLFF. For the CDR3, the DNA is TGTGCCAGCAGCTTACAAGAGGGGGTTACTAATGAAAAACTGTTTTTT.

This clone was recorded once. The chain couples TRBV7-9 to TRBJ1-1; no firm D call. This CDR3 comprises 13 residues. In germline, CDR1 is SEHNR, CDR2 FQNEAQ (reference sequence). The V end was cut by 3 bases, the J end by 0 bases, with 5 bases between. The CDR3 DNA is TGTGCCAGCAGCTTCGGGATGAACACTGAAGCTTTCTTT. It is translated as CASSFGMNTEAFF.

This chain joins TRBV27 and TRBJ1-5; TRBD1 matches 7 bases. The CDR3 length is 15 residues. The germline gives CDR1 MNHEY, CDR2 SMNVEV (reference sequence). Trimming took 2 bases from V and 2 from J; bases not matched to a gene: 3. CDR3 in amino acids: CASSLVTGGNQPQHF. As DNA, the CDR3 is TGTGCCAGCAGTTTAGTAACAGGGGGCAATCAGCCCCAGCATTTT.

The chain is built from TRBV27 and TRBJ2-1; the match to TRBD2 covers 12 bases. The CDR3 has 13 amino acids. Germline V gene sequence: CDR1 MNHEY, CDR2 SMNVEV (reference sequence). Losses at the gene ends were 8 bases for V and 8 bases for J; bases not matched to a gene: 4. The CDR3 reads CASGWTSGDEQFF. Written as DNA, the CDR3 is TGTGCCAGCGGATGGACTAGCGGGGATGAGCAGTTCTTC.

To note about this clone: A read error may produce the germline difference seen at one junction end. This chain connects TRBV15 to TRBJ1-3, with 10 bases lining up with TRBD1. This CDR3 region has 15 residues. Germline assignment: CDR1 LNHNV and CDR2 YYDKDF (reference sequence). The chain's CDR3 is CATSGDRGLGNTIYF. CDR3 bases: TGTGCCACCAGCGGAGACAGGGGGCTTGGAAACACCATATATTTT.

The chain uses TRBV5-4 and TRBJ2-2, with 7 bases that match TRBD1. CDR3 length equals 16 residues. J was trimmed by 4 bases and V by 3 bases; bases with no gene match: 9. Per the germline V gene, CDR1 is SGHNT and CDR2 is YYREEE (reference sequence). The CDR3 DNA is TGTGCCAGCAGCTCCCCTCGACAGGGTACCACCGGGGAGCTGTTTTTT. This gives the protein CASSSPRQGTTGELFF.

This chain links TRBV5-1 with TRBJ2-7; 7 bases align to TRBD1. The CDR3 has 14 residues. J lost 2 bases, V lost 4 bases, and 6 bases had no gene match. Germline CDR1 and CDR2: SGHRS and YFSETQ. CDR3 residues: CASSHSDRAYEQYF. Written as DNA, the CDR3 is TGCGCCAGCAGCCACTCAGACAGGGCCTACGAGCAGTACTTC.

The CDR3 DNA follows: TGTGCCTGGACCAACCTCGGGACTACTAGCACAGATACGCAGTATTTT. Translated, it gives CAWTNLGTTSTDTQYF. The genes are TRBV30 and TRBJ2-3, with 7 bases matching TRBD2. Germline loops: CDR1 GTSNPN, CDR2 SVGIG (reference sequence). The length of the CDR3 is 16 residues. V shed 4 bases, J shed 0 bases, and the junction held 10 bases outside the gene matches.

This sequence joins TRBV7-2 and TRBJ2-7, with D perhaps TRBD1 (6 bases). Germline V gene lookup returns CDR1 SGHTA and CDR2 FQGNSA. This CDR3 contains 13 residues. Trimming took off 0 bases at V and 7 bases at J, with 10 bases between the two ends. In nucleotides, the CDR3 is TGTGCCAGCAGCTTAGCGGGGGCTGGGGAGCAGTACTTC. As protein: CASSLAGAGEQYF. The full variable domain, rest sourced from reference TRBV7-2 and TRBJ2-7, is GAGVSQSPSNKVTEKGKDVELRCDPISGHTALYWYRQSLGQGLEFLIYFQGNSAPDKSGLPSDRFSAERTGGSVSTLTIQRTQQEDSAVYLCASSLAGAGEQYFGPGTRLTVT.

This chain joins TRBV7-9 and TRBJ1-1; possible D gene TRBD1, 6 bases. Trimming stripped 3 bases from V and 1 base from J, with 9 bases between. Germline V gene sequence: CDR1 SEHNR, CDR2 FQNEAQ (reference sequence). This CDR3 spans 14 amino acids. The CDR3 sequence: CASSFKGENTEAFF. Here the CDR3 DNA reads TGTGCCAGCAGCTTCAAGGGGGAGAACACTGAAGCTTTCTTT.

The chain recombines TRBV5-1 with TRBJ2-7, with TRBD2 identical over 8 bases. The CDR3 totals 15 residues. The V gene's germline CDR1 is SGHRS and CDR2 YFSETQ. The V and J ends lost 0 bases and 3 bases, in that order; junction bases with no gene match: 5. The CDR3 DNA sequence: TGCGCCAGCAGCTTGGCAGCGGGAGTCTACTACGAGCAGTACTTC. This sequence encodes CASSLAAGVYYEQYF.

In this sample, this clone turned up a few times. The V call is TRBV27, the J call TRBJ2-1, with TRBD2 matching 10 bases. The CDR3 loop spans 14 amino acids. The ends lost 2 bases at V and 9 bases at J; junction bases unmatched: 4. Germline lookup yields CDR1 MNHEY and CDR2 SMNVEV (reference sequence). The chain's CDR3 is CASSLLAGEAEQFF. The CDR3 DNA is TGTGCCAGCAGTTTACTAGCGGGAGAAGCTGAGCAGTTCTTC.

This chain connects TRBV28 to TRBJ1-5; D is undetermined. The CDR3 is 15 residues long. The germline V gene has CDR1 MDHEN and CDR2 SYDVKM. With 2 bases removed from V and 0 bases from J, the gap between germline ends came to 8 bases. The CDR3 loop reads CASSLGQSSNQPQHF. As DNA, the CDR3 is TGTGCCAGCAGTTTAGGGCAGAGTAGCAATCAGCCCCAGCATTTT.

V is TRBV6-6 and J is TRBJ1-2, with D possibly TRBD1 on 5 matching bases. This CDR3 is 14 amino acids long. Trimming pared 5 bases from V and 0 bases from J, leaving 10 bases between. Germline assignment: CDR1 MNHNY and CDR2 SVGAGI (reference sequence). The CDR3 nucleotides read TGTGCCAGCAGTGGCCTGACAGCTAACTATGGCTACACCTTC. Residues: CASSGLTANYGYTF.

This clone was found a few times. The genes are TRBV6-5 and TRBJ1-2, with D perhaps TRBD1 (6 bases). Between the trimmed V and J ends, which lost 7 bases and 1 base, there was a span of 13 bases. The CDR3 spans 14 residues. The germline CDR1 and CDR2 sequences are MNHEY and SVGAGI. CDR3 amino acids: CASKVGANNYGYTF. CDR3 in DNA: TGTGCCAGCAAAGTGGGGGCGAATAACTATGGCTACACCTTC.

This rearrangement joins TRBV6-1 to TRBJ1-5; weak D call: TRBD1 (6 bases). Trimming shortened V by 1 base and J by 6 bases, and 16 bases separated the two germline ends. This CDR3 spans 16 amino acids. In germline, CDR1 is MNHNS, CDR2 SASEGT. Here the CDR3 reads CASSEVWVGGSQPQHF. CDR3 DNA sequence: TGTGCCAGCAGTGAAGTCTGGGTAGGGGGTAGTCAGCCCCAGCATTTT.

The J gene is TRBJ2-7, the V gene TRBV7-2, with 10 bases fitting TRBD2. The germline V gene has CDR1 SGHTA and CDR2 FQGNSA. V was pared by 4 bases and J by 0 bases, with 3 bases of the junction left unmatched. The CDR3 spans 15 residues. In nucleotides, the CDR3 is TGTGCCAGCAGCTCTAGCGGGGGACCCTCCTACGAGCAGTACTTC. It specifies CASSSSGGPSYEQYF.